This T cell receptor beta chain came from a study of T cell clones after liver transplantation. Study in general: Post-transplant blood was tracked for graft-donor-reactive T cell clones identified in a pre-transplant mixed lymphocyte reaction.

Data came from immunoSEQ multiplex PCR; TCRdb stores just in-frame clones and leaves some out. The sample lists tens of thousands of clones; 80% to 95% were seen once. V was clipped by 2 bases and J by 14 bases; unmatched bases: 9. Germline assignment: CDR1 SGHTS and CDR2 YDEGEE. This CDR3 spans 13 amino acids. The origin of this receptor is a human patient who received a liver transplant. The T cells may partly be graft donor cells. Here the sequenced sample was CD4+ T cells from blood, taken about 27 months after liver transplant. J is TRBJ2-1 and V is TRBV5-8; 8 positions agree with TRBD2. CDR3: CASSFRGSGNKFF. For the CDR3, the DNA is TGTGCCAGCAGCTTCCGAGGTAGCGGGAATAAGTTCTTC.